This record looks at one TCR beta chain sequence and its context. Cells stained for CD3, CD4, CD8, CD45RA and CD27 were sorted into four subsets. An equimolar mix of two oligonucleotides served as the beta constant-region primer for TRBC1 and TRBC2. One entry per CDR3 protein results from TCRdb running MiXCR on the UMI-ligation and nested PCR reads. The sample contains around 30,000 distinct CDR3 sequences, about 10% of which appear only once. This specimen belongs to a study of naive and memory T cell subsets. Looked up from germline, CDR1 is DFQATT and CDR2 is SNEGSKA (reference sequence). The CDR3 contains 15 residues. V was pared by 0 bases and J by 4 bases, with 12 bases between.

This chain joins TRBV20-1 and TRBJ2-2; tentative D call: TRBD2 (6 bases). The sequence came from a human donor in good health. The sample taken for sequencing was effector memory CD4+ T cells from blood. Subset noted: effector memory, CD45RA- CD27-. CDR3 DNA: TGCAGTGCTAGAGATAAGCTAGCGAGCACCGGGGAGCTGTTTTTT. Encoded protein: CSARDKLASTGELFF.